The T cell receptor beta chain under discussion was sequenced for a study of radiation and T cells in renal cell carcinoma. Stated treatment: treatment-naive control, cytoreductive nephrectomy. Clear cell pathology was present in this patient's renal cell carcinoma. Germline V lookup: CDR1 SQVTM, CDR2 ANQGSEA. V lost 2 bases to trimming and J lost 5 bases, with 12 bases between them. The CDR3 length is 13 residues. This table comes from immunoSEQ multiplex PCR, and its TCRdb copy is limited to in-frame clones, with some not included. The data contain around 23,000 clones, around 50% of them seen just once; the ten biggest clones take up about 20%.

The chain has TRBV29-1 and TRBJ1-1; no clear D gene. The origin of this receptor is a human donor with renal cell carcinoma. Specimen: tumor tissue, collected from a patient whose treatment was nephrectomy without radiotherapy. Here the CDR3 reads CSVEWSATTEAFF. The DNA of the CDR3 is TGCAGCGTTGAATGGTCAGCTACTACTGAAGCTTTCTTT.